This T cell receptor (beta chain) was sequenced during a study of T-cell reconstitution after alpha-beta-depleted transplantation in children (TCRdb year 2016). In the study overall: T-cell immune reconstitution after TCRalphabeta/CD19-depleted allogeneic hematopoietic cell transplantation in children was quantitatively tracked in the study by means of TCR repertoire profiling.

General findings and caveats noted by the study authors: Hyperexpanded clone frequencies declined over subsequent months; after one year, T-cell counts and TCRbeta diversity were mostly attributed to newly produced T cells. In some patients, the high TCRbeta diversity seen at day 60 was put down to recipient T cells and intrathymic progenitors that had survived conditioning. The apparently early recovery of alphabetaT-cell counts about two months after transplant reportedly depended on only several hundred rapidly expanded clones that came from non-depleted graft cells.

The label giving this sample's treatment or condition can be read as: allogeneic hematopoietic cell transplantation with graft depleted of TCRalphabeta T cells and CD19 B cells. TCRalphabeta/CD19-depleted allogeneic hematopoietic cell grafts were given to the transplant recipients, all of whom were children. Regarding this clonotype: Its antigen is currently not known. No qualities accompany the bases; no much larger clone lies one base away.

Counted from cysteine to phenylalanine, this CDR3 has 14 amino acids. Left in the record is the CDR3 DNA by itself, 42 bases read in frame from the first base. Libraries were prepared through PCR. The sequencer listed for this sample is Illumina HiSeq 2500. TCR library preparation used molecular barcoding, with unique molecular identifiers applied to normalize quantification of the TCRbeta repertoire. The raw public reads went through TCRdb reprocessing: fastp at Q25, MiXCR clone calling, in-frame beta chains kept. A single entry per CDR3 protein holds the most common genes and DNA from its merged rows. The sample table shows 300,000 to 350,000 distinct CDR3 sequences, and approximately 23% are seen once. The biggest ten clones account for about a tenth of the sample.

Recombination linked TRBV21-1 to TRBJ2-5; TRBD2, the table's D call, lacks a check against the DNA. TRBV21-1 is classified as a pseudogene. The sequences come from PBMCs, mostly from graft donor cells, collected 180 days after TCRalphabeta/CD19-depleted stem cell transplant. This receptor was taken from a male patient younger than 18 who had a stem cell transplant for acute lymphoblastic leukemia, so the T cells may come from the graft donor. The CDR3 in this case is CASSKGGLEETQYF. The DNA reads as follows: TGTGCCAGCAGCAAAGGCGGGCTGGAGGAGACCCAGTACTTC.